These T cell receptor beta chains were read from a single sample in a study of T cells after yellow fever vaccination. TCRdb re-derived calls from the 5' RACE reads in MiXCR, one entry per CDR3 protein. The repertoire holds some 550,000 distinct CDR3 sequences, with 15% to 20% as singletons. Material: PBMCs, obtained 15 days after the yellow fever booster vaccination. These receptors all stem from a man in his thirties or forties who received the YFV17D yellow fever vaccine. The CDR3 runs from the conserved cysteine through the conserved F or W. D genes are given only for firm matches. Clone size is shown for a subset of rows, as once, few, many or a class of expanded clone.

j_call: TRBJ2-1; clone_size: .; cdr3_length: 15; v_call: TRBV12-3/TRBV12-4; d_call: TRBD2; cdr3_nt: TGTGCCAGCAGTTTATCTAGCGGGAGTTTTGATGAGCAGTTCTTC; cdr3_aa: CASSLSSGSFDEQFF
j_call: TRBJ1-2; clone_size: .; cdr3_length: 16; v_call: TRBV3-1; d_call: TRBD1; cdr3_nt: TGTGCCAGCAGCCCCGGGACAGGGGGCGCGAACTATGGCTACACCTTC; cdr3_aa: CASSPGTGGANYGYTF
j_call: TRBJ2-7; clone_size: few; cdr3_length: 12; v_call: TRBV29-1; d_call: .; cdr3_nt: TGCAGCGTCCCGGGCCTCGGGTACGAGCAGTACTTC; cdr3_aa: CSVPGLGYEQYF
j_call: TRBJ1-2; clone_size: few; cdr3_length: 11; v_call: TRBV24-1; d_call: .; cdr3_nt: TGTGCCACCAGAAGGGGATATGGCTACACCTTC; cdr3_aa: CATRRGYGYTF
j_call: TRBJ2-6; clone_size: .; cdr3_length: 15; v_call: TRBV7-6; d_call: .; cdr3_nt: TGTGCCAGCAGCTCCTCGGAAACTGGGGCCAACGTCCTGACTTTC; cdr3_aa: CASSSSETGANVLTF
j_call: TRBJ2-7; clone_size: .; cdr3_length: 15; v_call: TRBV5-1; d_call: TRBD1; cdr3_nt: TGCGCCAGCAGCCAGACGACAGGGGCGATCTACGAGCAGTACTTC; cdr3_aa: CASSQTTGAIYEQYF
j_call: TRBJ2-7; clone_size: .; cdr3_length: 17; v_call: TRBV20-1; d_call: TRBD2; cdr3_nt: TGCAGTGCTAGAGTATGGGGGACTAGCGGGAGTTCCTACGAGCAGTACTTC; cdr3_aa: CSARVWGTSGSSYEQYF
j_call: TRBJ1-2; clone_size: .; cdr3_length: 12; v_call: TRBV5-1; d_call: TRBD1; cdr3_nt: TGCGCCAGCAGCTTCGGGACAGGCGGCTACACCTTC; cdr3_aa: CASSFGTGGYTF
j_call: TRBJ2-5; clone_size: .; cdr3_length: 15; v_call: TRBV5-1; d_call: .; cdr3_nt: TGCGCCAGCAGCTTGGGAAACAGGGTTCAAGAGACCCAGTACTTC; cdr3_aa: CASSLGNRVQETQYF
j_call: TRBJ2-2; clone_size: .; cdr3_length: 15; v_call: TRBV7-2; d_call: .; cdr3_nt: TGTGCCAGCAGCTTTTTTGGGCTAGCTTCCGGGGAGCTGTTTTTT; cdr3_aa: CASSFFGLASGELFF
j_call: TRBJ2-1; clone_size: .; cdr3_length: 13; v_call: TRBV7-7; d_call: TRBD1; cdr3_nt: TGTGCTAGCAGCCTAGACAGGGTCGGAGAGCAGTTCTTC; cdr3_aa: CASSLDRVGEQFF
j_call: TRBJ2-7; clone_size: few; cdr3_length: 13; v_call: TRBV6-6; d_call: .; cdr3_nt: TGTGCCAGCAGGGCCAGCGAGATCTACGAGCAGTACTTC; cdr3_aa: CASRASEIYEQYF
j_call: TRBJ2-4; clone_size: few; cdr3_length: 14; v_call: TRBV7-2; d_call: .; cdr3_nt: TGTGCCAGCAGCTTCCGACAGGGAGGAAACATTCAGTACTTC; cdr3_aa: CASSFRQGGNIQYF
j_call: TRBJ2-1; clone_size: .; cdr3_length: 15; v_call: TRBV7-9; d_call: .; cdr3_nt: TGTGCCAGCCTCGGAGGCGGGATGGTGTACAATGAGCAGTTCTTC; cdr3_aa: CASLGGGMVYNEQFF
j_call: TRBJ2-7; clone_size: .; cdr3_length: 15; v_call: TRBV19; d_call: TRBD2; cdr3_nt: TGTGCCAGTAGTATATCTAGCGGGAGACCCGGGGAGCAGTACTTC; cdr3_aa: CASSISSGRPGEQYF
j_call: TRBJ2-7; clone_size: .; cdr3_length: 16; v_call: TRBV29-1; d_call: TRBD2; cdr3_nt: TGCAGCGTGGAAGGACTAGCGGGAGGTTTGTGGTACGAGCAGTACTTC; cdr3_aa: CSVEGLAGGLWYEQYF